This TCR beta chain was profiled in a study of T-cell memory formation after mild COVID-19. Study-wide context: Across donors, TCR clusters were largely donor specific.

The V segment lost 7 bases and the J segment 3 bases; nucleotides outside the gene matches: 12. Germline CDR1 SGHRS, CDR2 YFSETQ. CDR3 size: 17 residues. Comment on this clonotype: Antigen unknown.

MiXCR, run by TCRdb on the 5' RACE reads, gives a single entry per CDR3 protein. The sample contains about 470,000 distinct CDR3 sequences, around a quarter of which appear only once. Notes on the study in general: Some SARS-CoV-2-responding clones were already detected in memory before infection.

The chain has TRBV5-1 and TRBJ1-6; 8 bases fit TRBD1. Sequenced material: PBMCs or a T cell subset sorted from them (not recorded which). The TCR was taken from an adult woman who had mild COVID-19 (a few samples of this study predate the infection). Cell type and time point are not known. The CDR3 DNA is TGCGCCAGCCCCGCCGGGACAGGTGTCGGCTATAATTCACCCCTCCACTTT. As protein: CASPAGTGVGYNSPLHF.